One and the same sample provided the 9 T cell receptor beta chains below, sequenced in a study of T cell changes during pregnancy in multiple sclerosis. Clones were read by immunoSEQ multiplex PCR, and TCRdb kept only the in-frame ones, dropping some. The profile shows tens of thousands of clones, under 95% of them singletons. Sequenced material: peripheral blood, taken in the third trimester of pregnancy. The source is a female donor with multiple sclerosis, enrolled in a pregnancy study.

This clone was recorded only once. The CDR3 nucleotides read TGTGCCAGCAGCTTAAATGGGGCCAGGGCCTTTATCTCTGGAAACACCATATATTTT. Translating it yields CASSLNGARAFISGNTIYF. The gene calls are TRBV11-2 and TRBJ1-3; D may be TRBD1 (5 bases). Trimming cost V 2 bases and J 0 bases, with 20 bases left between them. The germline V gene has CDR1 SGHAT and CDR2 FQNNGV. This CDR3 is built from 19 residues.

This clone has only a few counts. V and J are TRBV6-1 and TRBJ1-5; no clear D. V shed 6 bases and J shed 8 bases, with 17 bases lying between them. Germline assignment: CDR1 MNHNS and CDR2 SASEGT. This CDR3 region has 14 residues. The CDR3 spells CASSSSGGFEPQHF. As DNA, the CDR3 is TGTGCCAGCAGCTCTTCGGGAGGGTTTGAGCCCCAGCATTTT.

The chain links TRBV5-1 to TRBJ2-2; the match to TRBD2 covers 9 bases. The CDR3 loop spans 16 amino acids. Trimming took 0 bases from V and 5 from J; bases not matched to a gene: 5. Germline lookup yields CDR1 SGHRS and CDR2 YFSETQ. CDR3: CASSLAVAGETGELFF. CDR3 coding DNA: TGCGCCAGCAGCTTGGCGGTAGCGGGGGAAACCGGGGAGCTGTTTTTT.

The CDR3 spells CASTFTQPNTEAFF. CDR3 in DNA: TGTGCCAGTACTTTTACACAACCTAACACTGAAGCTTTCTTT. The V gene is TRBV19, the J gene TRBJ1-1; D is ambiguous. The CDR3 runs to 14 residues. Germline-derived CDR1 and CDR2 are LNHDA and SQIVND (reference sequence). Trimming stripped 7 bases from V and 2 bases from J, with 14 bases between.

This clone was counted between two and nine times. V is TRBV4-2 and J is TRBJ1-6; 7 bases match TRBD1. Losses at the gene ends were 4 bases for V and 8 bases for J; bases not matched to a gene: 8. The CDR3 length is 15 residues. Germline V CDR1 and CDR2: LGHNA, YNFKEQ. This chain's CDR3 is CASSRNRGSDSPLHF. DNA of the CDR3: TGTGCCAGCAGCCGAAACAGGGGATCGGATTCACCCCTCCACTTT.

This clone was seen once. The chain carries TRBV27 and TRBJ2-7; 7 bases align to TRBD1. The junction had 12 bases not matched to a gene; V was cut back by 5 bases and J by 8 bases. The CDR3 totals 14 residues. Germline lookup yields CDR1 MNHEY and CDR2 SMNVEV (reference sequence). This CDR3 is CASSPRRQGRKQYF. The CDR3 DNA follows: TGTGCCAGCAGTCCCCGTCGACAGGGAAGGAAGCAGTACTTC.

The chain carries TRBV23-1 and TRBJ1-2; TRBD1 agrees at 8 bases. TRBV23-1 is annotated as an ORF whose role is uncertain. The V gene end was trimmed by 2 bases and the J gene end by 6 bases; junction bases not matched to a gene: 11. The CDR3 totals 16 residues. The CDR3 sequence: CASSQATGEGIDGYTF. The CDR3 bases are TGCGCCAGCAGTCAAGCGACAGGGGAGGGAATCGATGGCTACACCTTC.

This chain joins TRBV2 and TRBJ2-7, with a tentative D call TRBD1 (6 bases). The CDR3 totals 14 residues. CDR1 and CDR2 (germline): SNHLY, FYNNEI. V lost 2 bases to trimming and J lost 4 bases, with 12 bases between them. CDR3 amino acids: CASSEIRGFYEQYF. The CDR3 region has the DNA TGTGCCAGCAGTGAAATAAGGGGGTTTTACGAGCAGTACTTC.

The CDR3 DNA follows: TGCGCCAGCAGCCAATTGGTGGGGAGGAACACCGGGGAGCTGTTTTTT. Encoded protein: CASSQLVGRNTGELFF. This chain joins TRBV4-3 and TRBJ2-2, with TRBD2 as a possible D gene (5 bases). Germline V gene lookup returns CDR1 LGHNA and CDR2 YSLEER. The CDR3 covers 16 residues. V was trimmed by 2 bases and J by 1 base, leaving 11 bases between them.